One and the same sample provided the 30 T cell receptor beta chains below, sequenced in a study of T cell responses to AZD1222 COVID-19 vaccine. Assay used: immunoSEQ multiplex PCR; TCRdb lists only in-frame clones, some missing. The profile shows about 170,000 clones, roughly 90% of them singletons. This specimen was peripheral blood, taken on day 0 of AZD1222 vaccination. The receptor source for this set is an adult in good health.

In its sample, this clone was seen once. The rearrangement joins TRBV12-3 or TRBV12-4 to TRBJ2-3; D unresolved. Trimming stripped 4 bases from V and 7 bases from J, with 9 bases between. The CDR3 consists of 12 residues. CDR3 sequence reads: CASSSGFNTQYF. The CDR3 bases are TGTGCCAGCAGTTCCGGGTTTAATACGCAGTATTTT.

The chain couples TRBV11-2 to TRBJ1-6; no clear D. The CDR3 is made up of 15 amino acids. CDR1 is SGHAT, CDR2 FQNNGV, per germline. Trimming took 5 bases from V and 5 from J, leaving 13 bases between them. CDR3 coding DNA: TGTGCCAGCAGCGTGGGGAGACAAGATAATTCACCCCTCCACTTT. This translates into CASSVGRQDNSPLHF.

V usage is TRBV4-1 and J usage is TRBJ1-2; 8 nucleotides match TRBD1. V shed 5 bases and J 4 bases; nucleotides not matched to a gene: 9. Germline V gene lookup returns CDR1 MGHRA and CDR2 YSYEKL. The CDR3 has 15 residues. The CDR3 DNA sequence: TGCGCCAGCAGCAAACCGGACAGGGTAGGCTATGGCTACACCTTC. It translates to CASSKPDRVGYGYTF.

The CDR3 sequence is CASSTAAFTDTQYF. The CDR3 DNA is TGTGCCAGCAGCACCGCGGCCTTCACAGATACGCAGTATTTT. The chain recombines TRBV13 with TRBJ2-3; D gene uncertain. Germline V CDR1 and CDR2: PRHDT, FYEKMQ (reference sequence). The CDR3 has 14 residues. V lost 5 bases, J lost 2 bases, and 11 bases lay in between.

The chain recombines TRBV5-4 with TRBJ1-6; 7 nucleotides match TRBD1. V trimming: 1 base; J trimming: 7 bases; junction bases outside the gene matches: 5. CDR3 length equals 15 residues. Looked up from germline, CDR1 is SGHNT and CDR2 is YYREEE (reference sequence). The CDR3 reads CASSLRTGVNSPLHF. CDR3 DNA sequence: TGTGCCAGCAGCTTGAGGACAGGTGTGAATTCACCCCTCCACTTT.

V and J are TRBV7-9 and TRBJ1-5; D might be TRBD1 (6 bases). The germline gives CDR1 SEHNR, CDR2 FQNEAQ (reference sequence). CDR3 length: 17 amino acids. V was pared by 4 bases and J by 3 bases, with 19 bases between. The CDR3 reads CASSSTQQGILNQPQHF. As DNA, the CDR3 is TGTGCCAGCAGCTCAACTCAACAGGGTATTCTCAATCAGCCCCAGCATTTT.

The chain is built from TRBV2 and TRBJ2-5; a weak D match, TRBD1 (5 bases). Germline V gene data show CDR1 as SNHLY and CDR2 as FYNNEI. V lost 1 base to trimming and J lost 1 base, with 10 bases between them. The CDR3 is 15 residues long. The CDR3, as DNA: TGTGCCAGCAGTGAAGAAAGGGGCCCCCAAGAGACCCAGTACTTC. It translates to CASSEERGPQETQYF.

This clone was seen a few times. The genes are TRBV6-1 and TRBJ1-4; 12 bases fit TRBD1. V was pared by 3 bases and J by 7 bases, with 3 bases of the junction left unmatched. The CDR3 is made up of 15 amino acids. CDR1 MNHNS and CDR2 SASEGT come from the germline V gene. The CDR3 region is CASSEWDRGLEKLFF. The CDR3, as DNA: TGTGCCAGCAGTGAGTGGGACAGGGGGCTTGAAAAACTGTTTTTT.

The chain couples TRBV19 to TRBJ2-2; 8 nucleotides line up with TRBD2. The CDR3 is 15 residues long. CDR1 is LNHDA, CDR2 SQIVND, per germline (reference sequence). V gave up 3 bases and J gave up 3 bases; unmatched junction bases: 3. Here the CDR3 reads CASSISGAHTGELFF. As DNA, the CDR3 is TGTGCCAGTAGTATTAGCGGGGCCCACACCGGGGAGCTGTTTTTT. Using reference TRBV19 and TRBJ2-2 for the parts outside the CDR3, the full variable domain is DGGITQSPKYLFRKEGQNVTLSCEQNLNHDAMYWYRQDPGQGLRLIYYSQIVNDFQKGDIAEGYSVSREKKESFPLTVTSAQKNPTAFYLCASSISGAHTGELFFGEGSRLTVL.

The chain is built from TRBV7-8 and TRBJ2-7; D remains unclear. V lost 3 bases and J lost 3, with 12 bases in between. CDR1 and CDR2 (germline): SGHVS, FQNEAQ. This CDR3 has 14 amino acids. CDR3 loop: CASSLTGAGYEQYF. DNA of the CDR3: TGTGCCAGCAGCTTGACGGGCGCTGGCTACGAGCAGTACTTC. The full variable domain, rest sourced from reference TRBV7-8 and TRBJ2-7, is GAGVSQSPRYKVAKRGQDVALRCDPISGHVSLFWYQQALGQGPEFLTYFQNEAQLDKSGLPSDRFFAERPEGSVSTLKIQRTQQEDSAVYLCASSLTGAGYEQYFGPGTRLTVT.

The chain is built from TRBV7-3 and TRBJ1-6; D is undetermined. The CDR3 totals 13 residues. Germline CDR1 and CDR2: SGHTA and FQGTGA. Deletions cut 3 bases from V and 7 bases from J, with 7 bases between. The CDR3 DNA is TGTGCCAGCAGCTTTATCAGAAATTCACCCCTCCACTTT. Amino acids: CASSFIRNSPLHF.

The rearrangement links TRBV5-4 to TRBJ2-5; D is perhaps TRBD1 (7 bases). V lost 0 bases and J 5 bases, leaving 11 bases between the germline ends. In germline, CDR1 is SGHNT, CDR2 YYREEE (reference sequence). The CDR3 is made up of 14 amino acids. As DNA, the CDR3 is TGTGCCAGCAGCTTGGGGGCAGGGGGGGAGACCCAGTACTTC. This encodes CASSLGAGGETQYF.

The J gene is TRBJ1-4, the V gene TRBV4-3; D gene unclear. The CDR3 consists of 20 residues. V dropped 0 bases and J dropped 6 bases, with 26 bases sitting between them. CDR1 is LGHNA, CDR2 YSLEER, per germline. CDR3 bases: TGCGCCAGCAGCCAAGAATGGGAAATATCTCCCCGTCTTGCGGATGAAAAACTGTTTTTT. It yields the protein CASSQEWEISPRLADEKLFF.

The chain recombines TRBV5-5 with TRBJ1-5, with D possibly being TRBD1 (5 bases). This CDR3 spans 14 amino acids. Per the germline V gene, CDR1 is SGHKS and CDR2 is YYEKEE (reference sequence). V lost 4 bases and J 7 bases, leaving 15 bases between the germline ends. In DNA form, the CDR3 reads TGTGCCAGCAGCCCCCTAAAGGGGAACCAGCCCCAGCATTTT. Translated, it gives CASSPLKGNQPQHF.

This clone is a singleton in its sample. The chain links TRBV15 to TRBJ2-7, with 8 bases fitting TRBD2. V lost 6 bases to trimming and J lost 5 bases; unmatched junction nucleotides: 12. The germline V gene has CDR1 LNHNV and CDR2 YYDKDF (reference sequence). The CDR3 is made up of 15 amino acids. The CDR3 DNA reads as TGTGCCACCAGGAGGGTCGGGGGGGCGCAGAACGAGCAGTACTTC. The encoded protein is CATRRVGGAQNEQYF.

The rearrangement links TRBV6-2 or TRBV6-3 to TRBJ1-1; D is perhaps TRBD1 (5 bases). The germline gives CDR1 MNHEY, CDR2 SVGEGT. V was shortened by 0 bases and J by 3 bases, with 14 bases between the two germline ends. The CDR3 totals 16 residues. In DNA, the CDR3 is TGTGCCAGCAGTTACTCGATGAGCCCCAGGGACACTGAAGCTTTCTTT. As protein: CASSYSMSPRDTEAFF.

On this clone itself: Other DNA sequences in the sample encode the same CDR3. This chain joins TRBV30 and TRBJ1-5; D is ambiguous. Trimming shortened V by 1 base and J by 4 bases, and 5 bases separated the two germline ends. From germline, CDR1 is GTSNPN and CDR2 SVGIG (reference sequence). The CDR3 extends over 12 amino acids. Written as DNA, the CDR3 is TGTGCCTGGAGTGGAGTAAATCAGCCCCAGCATTTT. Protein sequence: CAWSGVNQPQHF.

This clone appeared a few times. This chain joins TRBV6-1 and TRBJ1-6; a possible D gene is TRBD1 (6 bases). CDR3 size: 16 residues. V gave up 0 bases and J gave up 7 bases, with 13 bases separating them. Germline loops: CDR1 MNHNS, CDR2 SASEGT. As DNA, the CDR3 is TGTGCCAGCAGTGAAGCCTGGGGGCGGATCAATTCACCCCTCCACTTT. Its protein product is CASSEAWGRINSPLHF.

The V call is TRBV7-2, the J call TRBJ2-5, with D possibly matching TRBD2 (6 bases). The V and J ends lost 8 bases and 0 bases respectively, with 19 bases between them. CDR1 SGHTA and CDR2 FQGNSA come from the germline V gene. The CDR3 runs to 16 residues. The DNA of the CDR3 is TGTGCCAGCCGTAGGGCGGGGCTAGGGGACCAAGAGACCCAGTACTTC. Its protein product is CASRRAGLGDQETQYF.

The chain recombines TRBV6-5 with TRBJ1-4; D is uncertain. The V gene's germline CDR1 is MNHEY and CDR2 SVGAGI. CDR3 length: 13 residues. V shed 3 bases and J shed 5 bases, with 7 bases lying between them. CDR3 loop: CASSYWRNEKLFF. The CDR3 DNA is TGTGCCAGCAGTTATTGGCGCAATGAAAAACTGTTTTTT.

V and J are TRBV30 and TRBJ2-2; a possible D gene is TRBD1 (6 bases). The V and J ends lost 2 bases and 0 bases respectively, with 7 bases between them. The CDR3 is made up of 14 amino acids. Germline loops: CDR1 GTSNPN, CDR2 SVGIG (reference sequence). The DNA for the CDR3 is TGTGCCTGGAGTCCAGGGGCGAACACCGGGGAGCTGTTTTTT. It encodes CAWSPGANTGELFF.

The CDR3 region has the DNA TGTGCCAGTAGTACCTCGGACAGTAGGGCAGATACGCAGTATTTT. Translation gives CASSTSDSRADTQYF. The chain employs TRBV19 and TRBJ2-3, with a weak D call TRBD1 (6 bases). V was pared by 4 bases and J by 4 bases, with 15 bases between. The CDR3 runs 15 residues. Germline V CDR1 and CDR2: LNHDA, SQIVND (reference sequence).

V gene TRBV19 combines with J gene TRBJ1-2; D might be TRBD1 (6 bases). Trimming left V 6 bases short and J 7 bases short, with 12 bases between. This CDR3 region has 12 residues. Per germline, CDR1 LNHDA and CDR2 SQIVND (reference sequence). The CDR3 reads CASRGGPLGYTF. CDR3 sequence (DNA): TGTGCCAGTAGGGGGGGGCCCCTTGGCTACACCTTC.

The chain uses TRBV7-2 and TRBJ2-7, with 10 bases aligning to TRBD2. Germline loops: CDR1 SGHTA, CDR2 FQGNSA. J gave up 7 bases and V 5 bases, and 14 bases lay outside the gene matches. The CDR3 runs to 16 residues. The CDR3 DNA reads TGTGCCAGCAGCCCTAGCCCTAGCGGGAGTCTAGGTGAGCAGTACTTC. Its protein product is CASSPSPSGSLGEQYF.

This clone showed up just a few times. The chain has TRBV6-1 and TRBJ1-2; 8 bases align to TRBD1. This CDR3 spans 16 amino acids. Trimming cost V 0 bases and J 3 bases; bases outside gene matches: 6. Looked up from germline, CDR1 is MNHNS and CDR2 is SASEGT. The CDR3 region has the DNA TGTGCCAGCAGTGAAGCCCTGACAGGGGAGGACTATGGCTACACCTTC. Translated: CASSEALTGEDYGYTF.

The CDR3 DNA sequence: TGTGCCAGCAGCGTGACTAGCGTGGAGACCCAGTACTTC. Its translation is CASSVTSVETQYF. The chain has TRBV2 and TRBJ2-5; 8 bases are a match to TRBD2. Germline V lookup: CDR1 SNHLY, CDR2 FYNNEI. CDR3 length equals 13 residues. V dropped 6 bases and J dropped 5; count of bases not matched to a gene: 5.

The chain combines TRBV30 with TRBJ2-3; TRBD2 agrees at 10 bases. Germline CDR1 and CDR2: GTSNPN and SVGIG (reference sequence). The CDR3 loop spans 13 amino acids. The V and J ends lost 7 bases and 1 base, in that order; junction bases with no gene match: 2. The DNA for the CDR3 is TGTGCCTTTGGGACTAGCGGCACAGATACGCAGTATTTT. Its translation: CAFGTSGTDTQYF.

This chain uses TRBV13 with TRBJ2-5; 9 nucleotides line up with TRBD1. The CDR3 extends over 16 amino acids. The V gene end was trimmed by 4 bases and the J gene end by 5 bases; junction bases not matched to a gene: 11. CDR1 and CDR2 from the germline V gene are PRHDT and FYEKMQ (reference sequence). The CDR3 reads CASSSRDRVDWETQYF. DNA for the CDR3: TGTGCCAGCAGCTCCCGGGACAGGGTCGACTGGGAGACCCAGTACTTC.

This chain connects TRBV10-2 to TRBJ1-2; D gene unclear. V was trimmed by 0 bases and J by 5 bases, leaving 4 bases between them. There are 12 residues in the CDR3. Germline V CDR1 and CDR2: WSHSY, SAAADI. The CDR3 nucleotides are TGCGCCAGCAGTGAGTCCCCTTATGGCTACACCTTC. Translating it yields CASSESPYGYTF.

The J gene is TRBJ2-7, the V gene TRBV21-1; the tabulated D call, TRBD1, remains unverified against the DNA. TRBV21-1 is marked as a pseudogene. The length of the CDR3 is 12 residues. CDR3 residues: CASSSGGYEQYF. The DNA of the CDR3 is TGTGCCAGCAGCTCAGGGGGTTACGAGCAGTACTTC.